Presented here are 15 T cell receptor beta chains from one specimen sequenced in a study of CD8 T cells in ankylosing spondylitis. Study-wide results and caveats: It appeared that ankylosing spondylitis blood was characterized by a TCR beta motif of fewer than 10 highly homologous variants.

TCRdb recomputed calls from the 5' RACE reads with MiXCR, one row per CDR3 protein. The table has 700,000 to 1,000,000 distinct CDR3 sequences, over 9.5% seen once. For these TCRs, the target antigens are not known. Specimen: blood, either unsorted or a sorted T cell fraction (not recorded which). Receptor source: a male donor with ankylosing spondylitis.

This clonotype was seen ten or more times. Here the CDR3 DNA reads TGCAGCGTTGTCTTTCGAGTGGAGACCCAGTACTTC. Translating it yields CSVVFRVETQYF. The chain joins TRBV29-1 to TRBJ2-5; the D is unclear. Germline V gene lookup returns CDR1 SQVTM and CDR2 ANQGSEA. Trimming left V 4 bases short and J 5 bases short, with 11 bases between. This CDR3 region has 12 residues.

On this clonotype: One base away lies a much larger clone, so this may be a sequencing read error. This chain uses TRBV6-1 with TRBJ1-1; 9 nucleotides line up with TRBD1. The germline V gene encodes CDR1 MNHNS and CDR2 SASEGT. The CDR3 sequence is 13 residues long. J was trimmed by 4 bases and V by 7 bases; bases with no gene match: 4. The CDR3 region is CASILTGGTEAFF. DNA of the CDR3: TGTGCCAGCATCCTGACAGGGGGCACTGAAGCTTTCTTT.

The chain links TRBV27 to TRBJ2-1, with D perhaps matching TRBD2 (9 bases). Looked up from germline, CDR1 is MNHEY and CDR2 is SMNVEV (reference sequence). Trimming pared 11 bases from V and 7 bases from J, leaving 30 bases between. The CDR3 has 17 residues. As DNA, the CDR3 is TGTGCCTCCAGGGACAGGAAGGGAATAGCGGGAGTTAATGAGCAGTTCTTC. Protein: CASRDRKGIAGVNEQFF.

V gene TRBV29-1 combines with J gene TRBJ1-2; 7 bases align to TRBD1. Germline lookup yields CDR1 SQVTM and CDR2 ANQGSEA. Trimming removed 5 bases from V and 8 bases from J; junction bases left unmatched: 14. The CDR3 runs to 14 residues. CDR3 region: CSVSLTRQGDGYTF. The CDR3 nucleotides read TGCAGCGTTAGCCTTACCCGGCAGGGGGACGGCTACACCTTC.

The DNA for the CDR3 is TGCGCCAGCAGCCAAGCTATTCTCGAGGAGCTGTTTTTT. Translating gives CASSQAILEELFF. This chain links TRBV4-1 with TRBJ2-2; D not resolved. V shed 1 base and J shed 10 bases, with 10 bases lying between them. The CDR3 spans 13 residues. Germline loops: CDR1 MGHRA, CDR2 YSYEKL.

This chain links TRBV20-1 with TRBJ2-7, with D hard to call. V lost 0 bases to trimming and J lost 1 base, with 7 bases between them. The CDR3 is made up of 13 amino acids. Germline V gene data show CDR1 as DFQATT and CDR2 as SNEGSKA (reference sequence). For the CDR3, the DNA is TGCAGTGCTAGAGATGTCGTGTCCTACGAGCAGTACTTC. This codes for CSARDVVSYEQYF.

This chain connects TRBV29-1 to TRBJ1-1; D gene unclear. The CDR3 is 15 residues long. Germline loops: CDR1 SQVTM, CDR2 ANQGSEA. V lost 0 bases to trimming and J lost 0 bases, with 11 bases between them. The CDR3 DNA sequence: TGCAGCGTTGAAGATCTCCAGGTACTGAACACTGAAGCTTTCTTT. Its protein is CSVEDLQVLNTEAFF. The full variable domain, its missing parts supplied by reference TRBV29-1 and TRBJ1-1, is SAVISQKPSRDICQRGTSLTIQCQVDSQVTMMFWYRQQPGQSLTLIATANQGSEATYESGFVIDKFPISRPNLTFSTLTVSNMSPEDSSIYLCSVEDLQVLNTEAFFGQGTRLTVV.

This clonotype was picked up a small number of times. The V gene is TRBV7-9, the J gene TRBJ2-7; D call uncertain. This CDR3 contains 11 residues. Germline V gives CDR1 SEHNR, CDR2 FQNEAQ (reference sequence). Trimming shortened V by 4 bases and J by 9 bases, and 10 bases separated the two germline ends. Here the CDR3 reads CASSYLAWQYF. The CDR3 nucleotides read TGTGCCAGCAGCTACTTGGCTTGGCAGTACTTC.

In its sample, this clonotype was seen a few times. The genes are TRBV5-1 and TRBJ1-3; D is unclear. V gave up 0 bases and J gave up 15 bases, with 13 bases separating them. Per the germline V gene, CDR1 is SGHRS and CDR2 is YFSETQ. This CDR3 has 12 residues. The CDR3 coding sequence is TGCGCCAGCAGCTTGGAAGGCCCACCTGGATATTTT. Its translation: CASSLEGPPGYF.

A remark on this clonotype: This could be a read error, since a much larger clone is one nucleotide away. The chain combines TRBV6-6 with TRBJ1-2, with D uncertain. The germline gives CDR1 MNHNY, CDR2 SVGAGI (reference sequence). This CDR3 has 11 amino acids. Between the trimmed V and J ends, which lost 6 bases and 4 bases, there was a span of 6 bases. The CDR3 spells CASSMTYGYTF. CDR3 nucleotides: TGTGCCAGCAGCATGACCTATGGCTACACCTTC.

This chain uses TRBV4-1 with TRBJ2-2, with a weak D call TRBD2 (6 bases). Germline V gives CDR1 MGHRA, CDR2 YSYEKL. Trimming took off 4 bases at V and 4 bases at J, with 16 bases between the two ends. This CDR3 spans 16 amino acids. The CDR3 nucleotides are TGCGCCAGCAGCCTGTGGGGAGGACGGGGCACCGGGGAGCTGTTTTTT. This translates into CASSLWGGRGTGELFF.

The gene calls are TRBV5-6 and TRBJ2-2, with 9 bases that match TRBD2. V gave up 3 bases and J gave up 3 bases; unmatched junction bases: 9. The CDR3 loop spans 17 amino acids. Germline CDR1 is SGHDT and CDR2 is YYEEEE. This CDR3 is CASSYLLRGGDTGELFF. The CDR3 DNA reads TGTGCCAGCAGCTATCTCTTGCGGGGGGGCGACACCGGGGAGCTGTTTTTT.

This clonotype was seen more than once but under ten times. The genes are TRBV5-1 and TRBJ2-7, with a possible D match to TRBD2 (6 bases). The CDR3 consists of 16 residues. The ends were cut back, 1 base at V and 2 bases at J, with 16 bases in the middle. Per the germline V gene, CDR1 is SGHRS and CDR2 is YFSETQ. CDR3 DNA sequence: TGCGCCAGCAGCTTGAAAGTGGGGACTTTTCCCTACGAGCAGTACTTC. Translated: CASSLKVGTFPYEQYF.

V is TRBV12-3 or TRBV12-4 and J is TRBJ2-3, with D perhaps matching TRBD1 (5 bases). The ends were cut back, 5 bases at V and 2 bases at J, with 8 bases in the middle. CDR3 length: 13 amino acids. The chain's CDR3 is CASSTDNTDTQYF. CDR3 sequence (DNA): TGTGCCAGCAGTACGGACAACACAGATACGCAGTATTTT.

This clonotype showed up just a few times. V gene TRBV7-2 combines with J gene TRBJ2-1; tentatively, D is TRBD1 (6 bases). Germline V gene sequence: CDR1 SGHTA, CDR2 FQGNSA. This CDR3 region has 13 residues. Trimming cost V 5 bases and J 7 bases, with 12 bases left between them. CDR3 sequence reads: CASSTWTANEQFF. Written as DNA, the CDR3 is TGTGCCAGCAGCACCTGGACAGCTAATGAGCAGTTCTTC.